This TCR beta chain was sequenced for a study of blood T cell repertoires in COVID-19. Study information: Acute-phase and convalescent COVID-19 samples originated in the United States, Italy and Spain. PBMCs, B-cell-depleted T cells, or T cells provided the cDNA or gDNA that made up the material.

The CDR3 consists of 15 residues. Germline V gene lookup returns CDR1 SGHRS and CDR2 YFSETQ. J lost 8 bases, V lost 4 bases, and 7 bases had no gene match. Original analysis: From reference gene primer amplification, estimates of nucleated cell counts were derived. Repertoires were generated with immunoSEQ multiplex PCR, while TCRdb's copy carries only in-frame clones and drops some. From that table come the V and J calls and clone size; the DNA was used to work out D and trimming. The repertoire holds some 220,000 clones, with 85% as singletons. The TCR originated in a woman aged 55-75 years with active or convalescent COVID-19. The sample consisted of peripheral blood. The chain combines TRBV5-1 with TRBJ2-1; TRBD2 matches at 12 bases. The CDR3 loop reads CASSTTSGRGDEQFF. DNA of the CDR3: TGCGCCAGCAGCACGACTAGCGGGAGAGGGGATGAGCAGTTCTTC. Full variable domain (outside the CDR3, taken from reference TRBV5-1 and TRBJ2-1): KAGVTQTPRYLIKTRGQQVTLSCSPISGHRSVSWYQQTPGQGLQFLFEYFSETQRNKGNFPGRFSGRQFSNSRSEMNVSTLELGDSALYLCASSTTSGRGDEQFFGPGTRLTVL.